The rows below give T cell receptor beta chains drawn from one sample of a study of long-term antiretroviral therapy in people with HIV. The protocol was immunoSEQ multiplex PCR, while the TCRdb copy is restricted to in-frame clones and leaves out a portion. The table lists under 25,000 clones, around three quarters of them singletons. This specimen consisted of unsorted PBMCs, obtained 0.5 years after starting antiretroviral therapy. These receptors originate from a middle-aged woman with HIV. The CDR3 runs from the conserved cysteine through the conserved F or W. The order of the fields is clone size, J gene, V gene, D gene, CDR3 protein, CDR3 DNA. The D gene is left open where the match is weak. Only part of the rows carry a size: once, few, many, or a class if the clone is expanded.

abundance: -
j_gene: TRBJ1-5
v_gene: TRBV6-1
d_gene: -
CDR3aa: CASSEAGDRNQPQHF
CDR3nt: TGTGCCAGCAGTGAAGCTGGGGATCGCAATCAGCCCCAGCATTTT

abundance: -
j_gene: TRBJ2-1
v_gene: TRBV7-2
d_gene: TRBD2
CDR3aa: CASSLAGLAINEQFF
CDR3nt: TGTGCCAGCAGCTTAGCGGGACTAGCGATCAATGAGCAGTTCTTC

abundance: -
j_gene: TRBJ2-7
v_gene: TRBV7-9
d_gene: -
CDR3aa: CASSLGVSGNEQYF
CDR3nt: TGTGCCAGCAGCTTAGGGGTTTCAGGGAACGAGCAGTACTTC

abundance: -
j_gene: TRBJ2-3
v_gene: TRBV19
d_gene: TRBD2
CDR3aa: CASSIELAGDTQYF
CDR3nt: TGTGCCAGTAGTATTGAGCTAGCGGGGGATACGCAGTATTTT

abundance: -
j_gene: TRBJ2-3
v_gene: TRBV2
d_gene: TRBD2
CDR3aa: CASSLRRGGTTDTQYF
CDR3nt: TGTGCCAGCAGTCTTCGGCGGGGGGGAACCACAGATACGCAGTATTTT

abundance: -
j_gene: TRBJ1-1
v_gene: TRBV6-6
d_gene: -
CDR3aa: CASKHGRTGMNTEAFF
CDR3nt: TGTGCCAGCAAACACGGGAGAACAGGGATGAACACTGAAGCTTTCTTT

abundance: -
j_gene: TRBJ2-3
v_gene: TRBV9
d_gene: -
CDR3aa: CASSVAEGGGADTQYF
CDR3nt: TGTGCCAGCAGCGTAGCGGAGGGGGGGGGCGCAGATACGCAGTATTTT

abundance: -
j_gene: TRBJ2-1
v_gene: TRBV11-2
d_gene: TRBD2
CDR3aa: CASSRSIFRRGDYEQFF
CDR3nt: TGTGCCAGCAGCCGTAGTATTTTTCGGCGGGGGGATTATGAGCAGTTCTTC

abundance: -
j_gene: TRBJ1-6
v_gene: TRBV28
d_gene: -
CDR3aa: CASSLSKNNSPLHF
CDR3nt: TGTGCCAGCAGTTTATCAAAAAATAATTCACCCCTCCACTTT

abundance: -
j_gene: TRBJ1-3
v_gene: TRBV9
d_gene: -
CDR3aa: CASSVRNSGNTIYF
CDR3nt: TGTGCCAGCAGCGTACGGAACTCTGGAAACACCATATATTTT

abundance: few
j_gene: TRBJ2-7
v_gene: TRBV5-6
d_gene: -
CDR3aa: CASSLGGDSYEQYF
CDR3nt: TGTGCCAGCAGCTTGGGCGGAGACTCCTACGAGCAGTACTTC

abundance: -
j_gene: TRBJ1-2
v_gene: TRBV4-1
d_gene: -
CDR3aa: CASSRPQTETGGYTF
CDR3nt: TGCGCCAGCAGCCGCCCCCAGACCGAAACCGGTGGCTACACCTTC

abundance: -
j_gene: TRBJ1-2
v_gene: TRBV7-9
d_gene: TRBD1
CDR3aa: CASSSGTGGRVLGYTF
CDR3nt: TGTGCCAGCAGCAGCGGGACAGGGGGCCGGGTACTTGGCTACACCTTC

abundance: -
j_gene: TRBJ1-4
v_gene: TRBV28
d_gene: -
CDR3aa: CASSPHTATNEKLFF
CDR3nt: TGTGCCAGCAGTCCCCACACTGCAACTAATGAAAAACTGTTTTTT

abundance: -
j_gene: TRBJ1-1
v_gene: TRBV5-6
d_gene: -
CDR3aa: CASSLAFGRADRNTEAFF
CDR3nt: TGTGCCAGCAGCTTGGCATTTGGCCGCGCTGATCGGAACACTGAAGCTTTCTTT

abundance: -
j_gene: TRBJ2-7
v_gene: TRBV5-4
d_gene: -
CDR3aa: CASSLTTASYEQYF
CDR3nt: TGTGCCAGCAGCTTAACAACAGCCTCCTACGAGCAGTACTTC

abundance: few
j_gene: TRBJ1-5
v_gene: TRBV15
d_gene: -
CDR3aa: CATSSRSNQPQHF
CDR3nt: TGTGCCACCAGCAGCAGAAGCAATCAGCCCCAGCATTTT

abundance: -
j_gene: TRBJ2-7
v_gene: TRBV7-8
d_gene: TRBD1
CDR3aa: CASSPPPRDRAYEQYF
CDR3nt: TGTGCCAGCAGCCCTCCACCCCGGGACAGGGCCTACGAGCAGTACTTC

abundance: -
j_gene: TRBJ2-5
v_gene: TRBV12-2
d_gene: -
CDR3aa: CASRSPRWVPETQYF
CDR3nt: TGTGCAAGTCGCTCTCCCCGCTGGGTTCCGGAGACCCAGTACTTC

abundance: -
j_gene: TRBJ2-2
v_gene: TRBV27
d_gene: -
CDR3aa: CASSLGSTGELFF
CDR3nt: TGTGCCAGCAGTTTAGGGAGTACCGGGGAGCTGTTTTTT

abundance: -
j_gene: TRBJ2-7
v_gene: TRBV7-3
d_gene: TRBD1
CDR3aa: CASSSTGGSGYEQYF
CDR3nt: TGTGCCAGCAGCTCAACAGGGGGCTCTGGTTACGAGCAGTACTTC

abundance: -
j_gene: TRBJ2-5
v_gene: TRBV19
d_gene: TRBD1
CDR3aa: CASSIDPGGRETQYF
CDR3nt: TGTGCCAGTAGTATTGACCCAGGGGGCCGGGAGACCCAGTACTTC

abundance: -
j_gene: TRBJ1-6
v_gene: TRBV10-3
d_gene: -
CDR3aa: CAIRDSSYNSPLHF
CDR3nt: TGTGCCATCAGGGACAGCTCCTATAATTCACCCCTCCACTTT

abundance: -
j_gene: TRBJ2-6
v_gene: TRBV6-1
d_gene: -
CDR3aa: CASSINSGANVLTF
CDR3nt: TGTGCCAGCTCCATCAATTCTGGGGCCAACGTCCTGACTTTC

abundance: few
j_gene: TRBJ1-3
v_gene: TRBV4-1
d_gene: TRBD1
CDR3aa: CASSLRTGSVDTIYF
CDR3nt: TGCGCCAGCAGCCTACGGACAGGGAGTGTGGACACCATATATTTT

abundance: -
j_gene: TRBJ1-2
v_gene: TRBV4-3
d_gene: -
CDR3aa: CASSPGGNDYGYTF
CDR3nt: TGCGCCAGCAGCCCGGGAGGGAATGACTATGGCTACACCTTC

abundance: once
j_gene: TRBJ2-1
v_gene: TRBV20-1
d_gene: -
CDR3aa: CRQGLTEQFF
CDR3nt: TGCAGACAGGGACTAACTGAGCAGTTCTTC

abundance: -
j_gene: TRBJ1-1
v_gene: TRBV7-6
d_gene: -
CDR3aa: CASSYGGNTEAFF
CDR3nt: TGTGCCAGCAGCTATGGGGGGAACACTGAAGCTTTCTTT

abundance: -
j_gene: TRBJ2-1
v_gene: TRBV7-6
d_gene: -
CDR3aa: CASSPRPEGTYNEQFF
CDR3nt: TGTGCCAGCAGCCCCCGACCCGAGGGCACCTACAATGAGCAGTTCTTC

abundance: -
j_gene: TRBJ2-7
v_gene: TRBV10-3
d_gene: -
CDR3aa: CAISESGLDAYEQYF
CDR3nt: TGTGCCATCAGTGAGTCAGGGTTGGACGCCTACGAGCAGTACTTC

abundance: few
j_gene: TRBJ2-5
v_gene: TRBV5-1
d_gene: TRBD2
CDR3aa: CASSLGSGEQETQYF
CDR3nt: TGCGCCAGCAGCTTGGGTAGCGGGGAGCAAGAGACCCAGTACTTC